The 23 T cell receptor beta chains listed next were all sequenced from one sample in a study of T cell responses to AZD1222 COVID-19 vaccine. The repertoire was sequenced with immunoSEQ multiplex PCR; TCRdb's copy has only in-frame clones and lacks some. Of 170,000 or so clones in the sample, over 75% are singletons; the top ten hold 2.5% to 3%. The starting material was peripheral blood, obtained on day 0 of AZD1222 vaccination. These receptors all come from an adult in good health.

This chain joins TRBV19 and TRBJ2-5; D unclear. The CDR3 contains 16 residues. CDR1 and CDR2 (germline): LNHDA, SQIVND (reference sequence). Trimming removed 2 bases at V and 5 bases at J, with 18 bases between. The CDR3 DNA is TGTGCCAGTAGTATACTATCGTCGGGCGGTTTGGAGACCCAGTACTTC. Translation: CASSILSSGGLETQYF.

This clone was found a few times. The chain employs TRBV6-1 and TRBJ1-1, with D unclear. V lost 0 bases and J 3 bases, leaving 5 bases between the germline ends. The CDR3 is made up of 13 amino acids. Germline CDR1 reads MNHNS; CDR2 reads SASEGT. The CDR3 loop is CASSEAWDTEAFF. In nucleotides, the CDR3 is TGTGCCAGCAGTGAAGCGTGGGACACTGAAGCTTTCTTT.

The V gene is TRBV10-3, the J gene TRBJ1-1, with TRBD1 identical over 11 bases. The length of the CDR3 is 14 residues. The trim removed 6 bases at V and 5 bases at J, leaving 5 bases unmatched. Germline CDR1 and CDR2: ENHRY and SYGVKD. As DNA, the CDR3 is TGTGCCATCAGGCCGGGACAGGGGGGTACTGAAGCTTTCTTT. Protein: CAIRPGQGGTEAFF.

The chain joins TRBV6-2 or TRBV6-3 to TRBJ2-5; D call uncertain. Germline CDR1 MNHEY, CDR2 SVGEGT. V lost 2 bases and J lost 5, with 6 bases in between. The CDR3 covers 12 residues. The CDR3 reads CASSYLVETQYF. As DNA, the CDR3 is TGTGCCAGCAGTTACCTAGTTGAGACCCAGTACTTC.

V usage is TRBV27 and J usage is TRBJ1-5, with a weak D call TRBD1 (6 bases). This CDR3 is built from 14 residues. Germline assignment: CDR1 MNHEY and CDR2 SMNVEV (reference sequence). Between the trimmed V and J ends, which lost 2 bases and 3 bases, there was a span of 8 bases. The chain's CDR3 is CASSLGQNNQPQHF. CDR3 in DNA: TGTGCCAGCAGTTTAGGACAGAACAATCAGCCCCAGCATTTT.

The chain uses TRBV19 and TRBJ2-5, with D maybe TRBD2 (6 bases). This CDR3 is 15 amino acids long. V was clipped by 5 bases and J by 1 base, with 14 bases between them. Germline lookup yields CDR1 LNHDA and CDR2 SQIVND (reference sequence). This CDR3 reads CASSGGRGLQETQYF. In DNA form, the CDR3 reads TGTGCCAGTAGTGGGGGTCGGGGACTCCAAGAGACCCAGTACTTC.

The chain recombines TRBV18 with TRBJ2-3; D uncertain. Trimming left V 5 bases short and J 6 bases short, with 15 bases between. The CDR3 contains 14 residues. Germline lookup yields CDR1 KGHSH and CDR2 LQKENI. The CDR3 region has the DNA TGTGCCAGCTCATACCACCCAGTCATTGATACGCAGTATTTT. Protein sequence: CASSYHPVIDTQYF. The full variable domain, in which reference TRBV18 and TRBJ2-3 provide the parts outside the CDR3, is NAGVMQNPRHLVRRRGQEARLRCSPMKGHSHVYWYRQLPEEGLKFMVYLQKENIIDESGMPKERFSAEFPKEGPSILRIQQVVRGDSAAYFCASSYHPVIDTQYFGPGTRLTVL.

The J gene is TRBJ2-3, the V gene TRBV7-3; D unresolved. Trimming took off 0 bases at V and 6 bases at J, with 10 bases between the two ends. Germline lookup yields CDR1 SGHTA and CDR2 FQGTGA. The CDR3 is 14 residues long. The CDR3 bases are TGTGCCAGCAGCTTAACCCCTTTGGGCGATACGCAGTATTTT. It codes for CASSLTPLGDTQYF.

The chain links TRBV6-4 to TRBJ2-6, with D hard to call. Germline V gives CDR1 MRHNA, CDR2 SNTAGT. This CDR3 comprises 15 residues. V lost 5 bases to trimming and J lost 0 bases, with 8 bases between them. CDR3 in amino acids: CASSPQSSGANVLTF. In nucleotides, the CDR3 is TGTGCCAGCAGTCCCCAGAGCTCTGGGGCCAACGTCCTGACTTTC.

The rearrangement links TRBV19 to TRBJ2-5, with D unclear. This CDR3 is 13 amino acids long. V lost 9 bases, J lost 3 bases, and 14 bases lay in between. Germline lookup yields CDR1 LNHDA and CDR2 SQIVND (reference sequence). The CDR3 DNA reads TGTGCCAGCGGACCAGCACCAAAAGAGACCCAGTACTTC. Translating it yields CASGPAPKETQYF.

This rearrangement joins TRBV18 to TRBJ2-5; TRBD1 aligns across 10 bases. CDR3 length equals 15 residues. The germline V gene has CDR1 KGHSH and CDR2 LQKENI. Trimming cost V 4 bases and J 5 bases; bases outside gene matches: 7. The CDR3 is CASSQRQGAGETQYF. Here the CDR3 DNA reads TGTGCCAGCTCACAACGACAGGGGGCAGGGGAGACCCAGTACTTC.

V and J are TRBV4-2 and TRBJ2-7; D is unresolved. Trimming took 1 base from V and 2 from J, leaving 12 bases between them. The germline CDR1 and CDR2 sequences are LGHNA and YNFKEQ. The CDR3 contains 15 residues. The CDR3: CASSQGSTRAYEQYF. DNA of the CDR3: TGTGCCAGCAGCCAAGGATCAACAAGGGCCTACGAGCAGTACTTC.

This clone came up a few times. The rearrangement links TRBV20-1 to TRBJ1-1; D uncertain. V lost 3 bases, J lost 1 base, and 6 bases lay in between. This CDR3 spans 12 amino acids. CDR1 and CDR2 from the germline V gene are DFQATT and SNEGSKA (reference sequence). For the CDR3, the DNA is TGCAGTGCTAGTACCGGGAACACTGAAGCTTTCTTT. Translation gives CSASTGNTEAFF.

The chain carries TRBV7-8 and TRBJ1-4; D not certain. Germline loops: CDR1 SGHVS, CDR2 FQNEAQ. The CDR3 has 14 residues. V lost 1 base and J lost 4, with 7 bases in between. This CDR3 reads CASSLGRFNEKLFF. CDR3 in DNA: TGTGCCAGCAGCTTAGGCAGGTTTAATGAAAAACTGTTTTTT.

V is TRBV10-3 and J is TRBJ2-1; the D is unclear. Trimming took 4 bases from V and 3 from J, leaving 10 bases between them. Germline lookup yields CDR1 ENHRY and CDR2 SYGVKD. This CDR3 contains 14 residues. This chain's CDR3 is CAISGGEDYNEQFF. CDR3 sequence (DNA): TGTGCCATCAGTGGAGGCGAGGACTACAATGAGCAGTTCTTC.

J is TRBJ1-1 and V is TRBV5-6; TRBD1 matches at 7 bases. Germline CDR1 reads SGHDT; CDR2 reads YYEEEE. V shed 1 base, J shed 3 bases, and the junction held 0 bases outside the gene matches. The CDR3 runs 13 residues. The CDR3 region has the DNA TGTGCCAGCAGCTTGACAGGGGACACTGAAGCTTTCTTT. Translated, it gives CASSLTGDTEAFF.

J is TRBJ2-3 and V is TRBV19; 8 bases are shared with TRBD2. This CDR3 has 16 amino acids. The V gene's germline CDR1 is LNHDA and CDR2 SQIVND (reference sequence). V lost 3 bases, J lost 4 bases, and 9 bases stayed unmatched. The CDR3 DNA sequence: TGTGCCAGTAGTATTAGATCAGCGGGGGTAGCAGATACGCAGTATTTT. The encoded protein is CASSIRSAGVADTQYF.

This chain uses TRBV6-2 or TRBV6-3 with TRBJ2-7, with D uncertain. The CDR3 length is 12 residues. Trimming left V 0 bases short and J 6 bases short, with 6 bases between. Germline V gene sequence: CDR1 MNHEY, CDR2 SVGEGT. CDR3 region: CASSYSKSEQYF. Here the CDR3 DNA reads TGTGCCAGCAGTTACTCAAAGAGCGAGCAGTACTTC.

The chain combines TRBV3-1 (or the pseudogene TRBV3-2) with TRBJ2-5, with 13 bases lining up with TRBD2. The trim removed 3 bases at V and 2 bases at J, leaving 24 bases unmatched. Germline V gene data show CDR1 as LGHDT and CDR2 as YNNKEL (reference sequence). There are 23 residues in the CDR3. The CDR3 reads CASSHGTGTSGVSRAEQQETQYF. CDR3 coding DNA: TGTGCCAGCAGCCATGGAACCGGGACTAGCGGGGTCTCAAGGGCGGAACAACAAGAGACCCAGTACTTC.

This chain uses TRBV25-1 with TRBJ2-2; D remains unclear. The length of the CDR3 is 13 residues. Per the germline V gene, CDR1 is MGHDK and CDR2 is SYGVNS. The germline V and J ends were trimmed by 1 base and 4 bases, with 4 bases remaining between them. CDR3 nucleotide sequence: TGTGCCAGCAGTGAATCGGGCACCGGGGAGCTGTTTTTT. Protein: CASSESGTGELFF.

The chain is built from TRBV28 and TRBJ1-2; TRBD1 agrees at 7 bases. The CDR3 loop spans 16 amino acids. V lost 5 bases, J lost 1 base, and 10 bases stayed unmatched. The germline V gene has CDR1 MDHEN and CDR2 SYDVKM. The CDR3: CASSPRTGLLNYGYTF. The DNA for the CDR3 is TGTGCCAGCAGTCCCCGGACAGGACTGCTTAACTATGGCTACACCTTC.

This rearrangement joins TRBV11-1 to TRBJ1-1; D gene unclear. This CDR3 is built from 13 residues. Deletions cut 4 bases from V and 1 base from J, with 7 bases between. The germline V gene encodes CDR1 SGHAT and CDR2 FQDESV (reference sequence). The CDR3 is CASSYDRNTEAFF. The DNA for the CDR3 is TGTGCCAGCAGCTACGATAGGAACACTGAAGCTTTCTTT.

The genes are TRBV7-2 and TRBJ1-1, with D perhaps TRBD1 (6 bases). The length of the CDR3 is 14 residues. Germline V gene sequence: CDR1 SGHTA, CDR2 FQGNSA. V was trimmed by 4 bases and J by 4 bases, leaving 13 bases between them. In DNA, the CDR3 is TGTGCCAGCAGCTCAATGCCCAGGGGCACTGAAGCTTTCTTT. This encodes CASSSMPRGTEAFF.